One sample yielded the 32 T cell receptor beta chains listed below, sequenced in a study of blood T cell repertoires in COVID-19. The method was immunoSEQ multiplex PCR; TCRdb's version includes in-frame clones alone and lacks a portion of them. Found here are 100,000 to 150,000 clones, approximately 84% of them singletons; the top ten hold 9% to 15%. The sequencing sample was made of peripheral blood. Source of these receptors: a woman aged 55 to 70 with acute or convalescent COVID-19.

The rearrangement uses TRBV29-1 and TRBJ1-1; a possible D gene is TRBD1 (6 bases). Trimming shortened V by 6 bases and J by 11 bases, and 19 bases separated the two germline ends. CDR1 and CDR2 from the germline V gene are SQVTM and ANQGSEA. This CDR3 has 12 residues. The CDR3 nucleotides are TGCAGCGTCACTAAATCGGCAGGGGAGGCTTTCTTT. This sequence encodes CSVTKSAGEAFF.

The chain recombines TRBV7-3 with TRBJ2-1; a possible D gene is TRBD1 (5 bases). V was trimmed by 2 bases and J by 4 bases, leaving 12 bases between them. The length of the CDR3 is 15 residues. CDR1 SGHTA and CDR2 FQGTGA come from the germline V gene. The CDR3 DNA is TGTGCCAGCAGCTTAGACAGTACAACATACAATGAGCAGTTCTTC. The encoded protein is CASSLDSTTYNEQFF.

This clone was counted between two and nine times. The J gene is TRBJ1-1, the V gene TRBV7-9, with TRBD1 matching over 10 bases. From germline, CDR1 is SEHNR and CDR2 FQNEAQ (reference sequence). V gave up 6 bases and J gave up 0 bases; unmatched junction bases: 4. The CDR3 length is 15 residues. CDR3 sequence reads: CASRPGTGVNTEAFF. CDR3 in DNA: TGTGCCAGCAGACCTGGGACAGGGGTGAACACTGAAGCTTTCTTT.

This clone was counted only a few times. The V gene is TRBV3-1 (or the pseudogene TRBV3-2), the J gene TRBJ1-2; a weak D match, TRBD1 (6 bases). CDR3 size: 16 residues. CDR1 is LGHDT, CDR2 YNNKEL, per germline (reference sequence). Trimming removed 1 base at V and 7 bases at J, with 19 bases between. CDR3 in DNA: TGTGCCAGCAGCCAAGGAGGGGGGCGTAGGGAGGGTGGCTACACCTTC. This sequence encodes CASSQGGGRREGGYTF.

This clone was seen once. The chain carries TRBV6-6 and TRBJ2-2, with TRBD2 as a possible D gene (6 bases). The CDR3 is 14 residues long. The V gene's germline CDR1 is MNHNY and CDR2 SVGAGI (reference sequence). Trimming took 10 bases from V and 0 from J, leaving 12 bases between them. CDR3 sequence reads: CATQPGANTGELFF. The DNA of the CDR3 is TGTGCCACTCAACCGGGGGCGAACACCGGGGAGCTGTTTTTT.

The genes are TRBV11-2 and TRBJ1-1; a weak D match, TRBD1 (6 bases). V was pared by 2 bases and J by 1 base, with 14 bases between. Germline CDR1 SGHAT, CDR2 FQNNGV. CDR3 size: 16 residues. As DNA, the CDR3 is TGTGCCAGCAGCTTATACTCACCGACAGGGAACACTGAAGCTTTCTTT. It encodes CASSLYSPTGNTEAFF.

The chain is built from TRBV10-1 and TRBJ1-1, with 7 bases fitting TRBD1. The CDR3 runs 13 residues. With V trimmed by 10 bases and J by 1 base, 6 bases remained unmatched. The germline V gene has CDR1 WNHNN and CDR2 SYGVQD (reference sequence). CDR3 DNA: TGCGCCACTAAGGGGGCACCGAACACTGAAGCTTTCTTT. Amino acid sequence: CATKGAPNTEAFF.

This chain uses TRBV5-1 with TRBJ1-2; maybe TRBD1 (6 bases). Germline CDR1 and CDR2: SGHRS and YFSETQ. V was trimmed by 0 bases and J by 7 bases, leaving 10 bases between them. This CDR3 has 13 amino acids. The CDR3 protein is CASSLDRVAGYTF. CDR3 in DNA: TGCGCCAGCAGCTTGGACAGGGTGGCTGGCTACACCTTC.

V and J are TRBV24-1 and TRBJ2-1; D not resolved. Deletions cut 0 bases from V and 0 bases from J, with 5 bases between. CDR1 KGHDR and CDR2 SFDVKD come from the germline V gene. The CDR3 sequence is 15 residues long. This CDR3 reads CATSDLHSSYNEQFF. The DNA of the CDR3 is TGTGCCACCAGTGATTTGCACAGCTCCTACAATGAGCAGTTCTTC.

This clone appeared a single time. The chain carries TRBV21-1 and TRBJ2-5; the table names TRBD1, a call not compared with the DNA. TRBV21-1 is deemed a pseudogene. CDR3 length: 16 residues. CDR3 amino acids: CASSKGGTGGRETQYF. CDR3 nucleotide sequence: TGTGCCAGCAGCAAAGGCGGGACAGGGGGTAGGGAGACCCAGTACTTC.

The V gene is TRBV7-9, the J gene TRBJ2-2; D call uncertain. This CDR3 has 14 amino acids. V was shortened by 3 bases and J by 0 bases, with 5 bases between the two germline ends. The germline V gene encodes CDR1 SEHNR and CDR2 FQNEAQ (reference sequence). The CDR3 region has the DNA TGTGCCAGCAGCTTCGCGGCGAACACCGGGGAGCTGTTTTTT. This gives the protein CASSFAANTGELFF.

The gene calls are TRBV2 and TRBJ2-1; perhaps TRBD1 as D (5 bases). Germline CDR1 is SNHLY and CDR2 is FYNNEI. The V end was cut by 7 bases, the J end by 4 bases, with 11 bases between. The CDR3 contains 13 residues. DNA of the CDR3: TGTGCCAGCATAGGGGCCTCTTACAATGAGCAGTTCTTC. As protein: CASIGASYNEQFF.

This chain joins TRBV30 and TRBJ1-2; D unclear. CDR1 and CDR2 (germline): GTSNPN, SVGIG (reference sequence). The CDR3 spans 14 residues. Trimming left V 8 bases short and J 1 base short, with 17 bases between. CDR3 nucleotides: TGTGCCCTTCCGGCGGGGAGTAATAACTATGGCTACACCTTC. This gives the protein CALPAGSNNYGYTF.

This clone was seen a handful of times. V usage is TRBV11-2 and J usage is TRBJ2-7; D ambiguous. This CDR3 is 13 amino acids long. Looked up from germline, CDR1 is SGHAT and CDR2 is FQNNGV. The V gene lost 6 bases and the J gene lost 7 bases, with 16 bases spanning the gap. CDR3 DNA: TGTGCCAGCAGTGAATGGGTGGCAGGTGAGCAGTACGTC. The encoded protein is CASSEWVAGEQYV.

This chain links TRBV5-1 with TRBJ2-3, with a weak D call TRBD2 (5 bases). V was clipped by 5 bases and J by 0 bases, with 16 bases between them. The CDR3 extends over 16 amino acids. The germline gives CDR1 SGHRS, CDR2 YFSETQ. The CDR3 is CASRGLSGSSTDTQYF. CDR3 DNA sequence: TGCGCCAGCAGAGGACTGAGCGGTTCTAGCACAGATACGCAGTATTTT.

CDR3 nucleotide sequence: TGTGCCAGCAGCCCAGGGGGCGCGGAGGGCTACACCTTC. Amino acids: CASSPGGAEGYTF. The V call is TRBV7-3, the J call TRBJ1-2; 8 bases align to TRBD1. CDR3 length equals 13 residues. Per germline, CDR1 SGHTA and CDR2 FQGTGA. V shed 5 bases, J shed 8 bases, and the junction held 7 bases outside the gene matches.

The rearrangement joins TRBV5-1 to TRBJ2-2, with D possibly matching TRBD2 (5 bases). The CDR3 loop spans 15 amino acids. CDR1 SGHRS and CDR2 YFSETQ come from the germline V gene. V gave up 3 bases and J gave up 6 bases, with 15 bases separating them. The CDR3: CASSSGMTRAGELFF. Written as DNA, the CDR3 is TGCGCCAGCAGCTCCGGGATGACTCGGGCCGGGGAGCTGTTTTTT. Filled out from reference TRBV5-1 and TRBJ2-2, the complete variable domain reads KAGVTQTPRYLIKTRGQQVTLSCSPISGHRSVSWYQQTPGQGLQFLFEYFSETQRNKGNFPGRFSGRQFSNSRSEMNVSTLELGDSALYLCASSSGMTRAGELFFGEGSRLTVL.

The chain is built from TRBV10-3 and TRBJ1-6; TRBD1 might be the D (5 bases). This CDR3 has 12 amino acids. The V and J ends lost 11 bases and 7 bases respectively, with 12 bases between them. Germline V gene lookup returns CDR1 ENHRY and CDR2 SYGVKD. CDR3 residues: CAVQGENSPLHF. In DNA, the CDR3 is TGTGCCGTCCAGGGTGAGAATTCACCCCTCCACTTT.

V is TRBV3-1 (or the pseudogene TRBV3-2) and J is TRBJ1-2; TRBD1 matches at 9 bases. Germline V gives CDR1 LGHDT, CDR2 YNNKEL (reference sequence). The CDR3 consists of 15 residues. J gave up 2 bases and V 3 bases, and 4 bases lay outside the gene matches. CDR3 sequence: CASSHPGQGNYGYTF. The CDR3 coding sequence is TGTGCCAGCAGCCATCCGGGACAGGGAAACTATGGCTACACCTTC.

This rearrangement joins TRBV12-2 to TRBJ2-4; TRBD2 is the table's D call, not checked against the DNA. TRBV12-2 is marked as a pseudogene. This CDR3 contains 17 residues. This chain's CDR3 is CASRTPSSGGDENIQYF. Here the CDR3 DNA reads TGTGCAAGTCGCACCCCCTCTAGCGGGGGGGACGAAAACATTCAGTACTTC.

The V gene is TRBV7-9, the J gene TRBJ2-3; D remains unclear. Between the trimmed V and J ends, which lost 1 base and 0 bases, there was a span of 5 bases. Germline V gene sequence: CDR1 SEHNR, CDR2 FQNEAQ (reference sequence). The CDR3 runs to 14 residues. The CDR3 spells CASSLVSSTDTQYF. In DNA, the CDR3 is TGTGCCAGCAGCTTAGTCTCTAGCACAGATACGCAGTATTTT.

The gene calls are TRBV2 and TRBJ1-1; D ambiguous. Germline CDR1 SNHLY, CDR2 FYNNEI. Trimming removed 1 base from V and 4 bases from J, with 10 bases in between. This CDR3 region has 14 residues. This CDR3 reads CASSEDRRLTEAFF. CDR3 sequence (DNA): TGTGCCAGCAGTGAAGATCGGCGACTCACTGAAGCTTTCTTT.

The CDR3 coding sequence is TGTGCCAGCAGCTCAACTTCTTCACCTCGCGAAAAACTGTTTTTT. Protein product: CASSSTSSPREKLFF. This chain uses TRBV13 with TRBJ1-4; D gene unclear. Trimming removed 4 bases at V and 8 bases at J, with 17 bases between. CDR3 length: 15 amino acids. From germline, CDR1 is PRHDT and CDR2 FYEKMQ (reference sequence). Full variable domain (outside the CDR3, taken from reference TRBV13 and TRBJ1-4): AAGVIQSPRHLIKEKRETATLKCYPIPRHDTVYWYQQGPGQDPQFLISFYEKMQSDKGSIPDRFSAQQFSDYHSELNMSSLELGDSALYFCASSSTSSPREKLFFGSGTQLSVL.

The chain links TRBV19 to TRBJ2-5; perhaps TRBD2 as D (5 bases). The CDR3 consists of 16 residues. V was trimmed by 2 bases and J by 4 bases, leaving 17 bases between them. Germline CDR1 is LNHDA and CDR2 is SQIVND (reference sequence). CDR3 sequence: CASSISASWEGETQYF. CDR3 bases: TGTGCCAGTAGTATATCGGCTAGCTGGGAAGGAGAGACCCAGTACTTC. The entire variable domain, with the rest obtained from reference TRBV19 and TRBJ2-5, is as follows: DGGITQSPKYLFRKEGQNVTLSCEQNLNHDAMYWYRQDPGQGLRLIYYSQIVNDFQKGDIAEGYSVSREKKESFPLTVTSAQKNPTAFYLCASSISASWEGETQYFGPGTRLLVL.

The CDR3 sequence: CASSFGTGGKAGYTF. The CDR3 DNA follows: TGTGCCAGCAGCTTTGGGACAGGGGGCAAGGCTGGCTACACCTTC. V and J are TRBV7-9 and TRBJ1-2; 12 bases map to TRBD1. J was trimmed by 7 bases and V by 3 bases; bases with no gene match: 6. The CDR3 length is 15 residues. CDR1 and CDR2 from the germline V gene are SEHNR and FQNEAQ (reference sequence).

The chain combines TRBV30 with TRBJ1-1; no definite D call. Germline CDR1 and CDR2: GTSNPN and SVGIG (reference sequence). The CDR3 is made up of 17 amino acids. The ends were cut back, 4 bases at V and 1 base at J, with 22 bases in the middle. The CDR3 spells CAWIATRLRSWNTEAFF. The CDR3, as DNA: TGTGCCTGGATCGCGACCCGACTTCGATCCTGGAACACTGAAGCTTTCTTT.

The chain combines TRBV2 with TRBJ1-5; the D is unclear. In germline, CDR1 is SNHLY, CDR2 FYNNEI. The CDR3 is made up of 15 amino acids. V was clipped by 4 bases and J by 4 bases, with 14 bases between them. Written as DNA, the CDR3 is TGTGCCAGCAGTGGAAAGGCGGGCCCAAATCAGCCCCAGCATTTT. It translates to CASSGKAGPNQPQHF.

This clone was seen once. The chain couples TRBV19 to TRBJ1-1; TRBD1 aligns across 7 bases. The CDR3 runs 13 residues. The V segment lost 6 bases and the J segment 4 bases; nucleotides outside the gene matches: 5. Germline lookup yields CDR1 LNHDA and CDR2 SQIVND (reference sequence). CDR3 loop: CASSSTGSTEAFF. In nucleotides, the CDR3 is TGTGCCAGTAGCTCGACAGGGAGCACTGAAGCTTTCTTT.

The V call is TRBV6-5, the J call TRBJ2-6, with TRBD2 as a possible D gene (6 bases). This CDR3 is 15 amino acids long. Germline V gene lookup returns CDR1 MNHEY and CDR2 SVGAGI. V lost 8 bases, J lost 2 bases, and 13 bases lay in between. The CDR3 coding sequence is TGTGCCAGCTTCACCGGGGGAACTGGGGCCAACGTCCTGACTTTC. Protein sequence: CASFTGGTGANVLTF.

This chain links TRBV15 with TRBJ1-5, with 7 positions matching TRBD1. CDR3 length: 15 residues. CDR1 LNHNV and CDR2 YYDKDF come from the germline V gene (reference sequence). The ends lost 2 bases at V and 9 bases at J; junction bases unmatched: 10. As DNA, the CDR3 is TGTGCCACCAGCAGACCCCAGGGGGTAGCAGGGCCCCAGCATTTT. This codes for CATSRPQGVAGPQHF.

This clone was counted once. The V call is TRBV7-3, the J call TRBJ1-2; 12 bases match TRBD1. Germline V gene data show CDR1 as SGHTA and CDR2 as FQGTGA. This CDR3 is 15 amino acids long. After removal of 0 bases from V and 6 bases from J, the junction contained 2 bases not matched to a gene. The CDR3 here is CASSLTGDRGHGYTF. Written as DNA, the CDR3 is TGTGCCAGCAGCTTAACAGGGGACAGGGGGCATGGCTACACCTTC.

This rearrangement joins TRBV7-9 to TRBJ1-2; D not resolved. CDR1 is SEHNR and CDR2 is FQNEAQ in the germline V gene (reference sequence). Trimming took 11 bases from V and 8 from J, leaving 15 bases between them. The CDR3 extends over 11 amino acids. The CDR3 loop is CACLGGSGYTF. The CDR3 DNA sequence: TGTGCCTGCCTAGGAGGGTCGGGCTACACCTTC.